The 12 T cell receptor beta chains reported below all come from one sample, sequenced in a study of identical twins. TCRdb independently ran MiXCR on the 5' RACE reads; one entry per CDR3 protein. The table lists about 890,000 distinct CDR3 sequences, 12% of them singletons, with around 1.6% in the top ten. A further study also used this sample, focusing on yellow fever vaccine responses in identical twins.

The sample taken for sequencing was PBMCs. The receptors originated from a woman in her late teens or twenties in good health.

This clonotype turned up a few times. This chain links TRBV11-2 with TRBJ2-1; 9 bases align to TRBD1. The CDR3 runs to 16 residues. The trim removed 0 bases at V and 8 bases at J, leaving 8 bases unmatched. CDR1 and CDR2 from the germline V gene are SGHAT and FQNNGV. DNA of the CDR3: TGTGCCAGCAGCTTAGATCCGGGACAGGGTCGACATGAGCAGTTCTTC. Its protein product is CASSLDPGQGRHEQFF.

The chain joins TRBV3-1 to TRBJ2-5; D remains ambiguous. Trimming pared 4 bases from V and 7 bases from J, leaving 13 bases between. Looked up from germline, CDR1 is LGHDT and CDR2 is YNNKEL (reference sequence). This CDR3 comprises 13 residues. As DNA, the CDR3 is TGTGCCAGCAGCCTGACTGAAGATCGGACCCAGTACTTC. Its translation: CASSLTEDRTQYF.

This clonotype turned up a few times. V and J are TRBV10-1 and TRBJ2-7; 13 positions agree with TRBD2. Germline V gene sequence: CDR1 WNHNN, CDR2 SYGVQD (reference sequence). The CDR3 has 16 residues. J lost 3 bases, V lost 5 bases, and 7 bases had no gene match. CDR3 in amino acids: CASSPTRTSGSYEQYF. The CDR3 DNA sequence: TGCGCCAGCAGTCCAACCCGGACTAGCGGGAGCTACGAGCAGTACTTC.

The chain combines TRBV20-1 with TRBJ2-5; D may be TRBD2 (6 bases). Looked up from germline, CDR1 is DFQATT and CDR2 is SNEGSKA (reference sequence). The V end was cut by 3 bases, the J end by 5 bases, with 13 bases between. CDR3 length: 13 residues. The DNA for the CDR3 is TGCAGTGCTAGGGCGGGGTCGGCGGAGACCCAGTACTTC. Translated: CSARAGSAETQYF.

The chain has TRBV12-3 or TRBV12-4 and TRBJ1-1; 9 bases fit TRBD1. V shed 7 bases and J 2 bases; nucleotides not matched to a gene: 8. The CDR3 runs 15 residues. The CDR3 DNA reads TGTGCCAGCACCATTGGGACAGGGCCTAACACTGAAGCTTTCTTT. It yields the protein CASTIGTGPNTEAFF.

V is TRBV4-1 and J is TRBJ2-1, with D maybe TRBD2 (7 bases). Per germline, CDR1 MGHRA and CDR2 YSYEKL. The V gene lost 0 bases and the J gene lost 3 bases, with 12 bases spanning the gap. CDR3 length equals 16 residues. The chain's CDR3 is CASSQEGGGLYNEQFF. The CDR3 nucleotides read TGCGCCAGCAGCCAAGAGGGCGGGGGCCTCTACAATGAGCAGTTCTTC.

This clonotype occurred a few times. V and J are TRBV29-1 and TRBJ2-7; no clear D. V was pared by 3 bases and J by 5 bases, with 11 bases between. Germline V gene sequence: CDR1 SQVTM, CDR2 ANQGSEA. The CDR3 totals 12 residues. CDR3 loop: CSVDWGGNEQYF. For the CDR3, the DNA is TGCAGCGTTGATTGGGGTGGGAACGAGCAGTACTTC.

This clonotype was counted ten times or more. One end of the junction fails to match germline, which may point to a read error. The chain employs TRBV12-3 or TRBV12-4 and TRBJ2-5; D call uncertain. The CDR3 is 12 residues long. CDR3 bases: TGTGCCAGCAGTTTAGCCCAAAAGACCCAGTACTTC. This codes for CASSLAQKTQYF.

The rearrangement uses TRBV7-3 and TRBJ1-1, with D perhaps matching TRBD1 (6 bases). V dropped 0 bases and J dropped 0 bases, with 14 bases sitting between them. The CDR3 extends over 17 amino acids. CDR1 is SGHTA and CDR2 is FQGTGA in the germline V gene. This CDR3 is CASSLTGAGVLNTEAFF. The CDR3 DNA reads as TGTGCCAGCAGCTTAACAGGGGCAGGGGTGCTGAACACTGAAGCTTTCTTT.

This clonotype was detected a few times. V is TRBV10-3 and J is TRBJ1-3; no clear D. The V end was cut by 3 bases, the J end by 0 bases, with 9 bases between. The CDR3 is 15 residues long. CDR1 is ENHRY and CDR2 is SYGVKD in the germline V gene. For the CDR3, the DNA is TGTGCCATCAGTGAATGGAGGGACTCTGGAAACACCATATATTTT. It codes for CAISEWRDSGNTIYF.

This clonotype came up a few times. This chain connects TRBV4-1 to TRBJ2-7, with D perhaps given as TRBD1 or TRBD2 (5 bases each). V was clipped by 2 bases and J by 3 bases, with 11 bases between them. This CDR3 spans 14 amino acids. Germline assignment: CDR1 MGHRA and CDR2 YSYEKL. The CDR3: CASSQPWDGYEQYF. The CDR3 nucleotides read TGCGCCAGCAGCCAACCCTGGGACGGCTACGAGCAGTACTTC.

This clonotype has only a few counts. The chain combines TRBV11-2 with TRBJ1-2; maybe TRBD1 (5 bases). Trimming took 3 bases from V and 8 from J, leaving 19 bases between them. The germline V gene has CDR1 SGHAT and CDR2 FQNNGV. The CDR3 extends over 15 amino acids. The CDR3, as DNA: TGTGCCAGCAGCTTTACGGGACGGACGGGGCTGGGCTACACCTTC. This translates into CASSFTGRTGLGYTF.